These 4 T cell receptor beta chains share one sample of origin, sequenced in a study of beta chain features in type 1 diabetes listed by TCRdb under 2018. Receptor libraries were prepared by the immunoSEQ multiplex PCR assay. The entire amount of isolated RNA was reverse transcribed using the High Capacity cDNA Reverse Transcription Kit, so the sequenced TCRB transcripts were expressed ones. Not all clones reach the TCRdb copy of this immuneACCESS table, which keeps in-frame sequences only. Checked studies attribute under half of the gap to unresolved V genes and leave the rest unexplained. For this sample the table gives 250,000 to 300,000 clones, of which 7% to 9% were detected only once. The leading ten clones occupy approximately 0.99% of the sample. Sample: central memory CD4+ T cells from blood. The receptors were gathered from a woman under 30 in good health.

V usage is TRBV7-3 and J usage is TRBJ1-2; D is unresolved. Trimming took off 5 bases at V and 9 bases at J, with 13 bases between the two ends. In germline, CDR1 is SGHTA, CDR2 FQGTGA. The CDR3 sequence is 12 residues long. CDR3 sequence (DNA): TGTGCCAGCAGCCCCCGAAGGGCTCGCTACACCTTC. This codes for CASSPRRARYTF.

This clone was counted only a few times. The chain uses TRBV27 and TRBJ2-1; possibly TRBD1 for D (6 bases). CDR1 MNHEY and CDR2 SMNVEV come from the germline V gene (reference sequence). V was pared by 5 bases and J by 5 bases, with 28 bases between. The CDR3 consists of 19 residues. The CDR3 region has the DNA TGTGCCAGCAGTATTATGGGCCTGGGGGCGGGTAGTACTAACAATGAGCAGTTCTTC. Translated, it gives CASSIMGLGAGSTNNEQFF.

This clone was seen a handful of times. In DNA form, the CDR3 reads TGCGCCAGCAGCTTGGCACTTACCGGAATGGGGGCCCAGTACTTC. Encoded protein: CASSLALTGMGAQYF. The J gene is TRBJ2-5, the V gene TRBV5-1; either TRBD1 or TRBD2 may supply D (5 bases each). Per germline, CDR1 SGHRS and CDR2 YFSETQ. CDR3 length: 15 residues. The ends were cut back, 0 bases at V and 9 bases at J, with 18 bases in the middle.

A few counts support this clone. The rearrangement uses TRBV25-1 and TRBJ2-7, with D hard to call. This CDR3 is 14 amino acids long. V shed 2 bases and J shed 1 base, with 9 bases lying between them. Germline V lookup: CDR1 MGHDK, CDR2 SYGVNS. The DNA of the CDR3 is TGTGCCAGCAGTGAACTAGGCAGGTCCTACGAGCAGTACTTC. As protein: CASSELGRSYEQYF.